Presented here are 21 T cell receptor beta chains from one specimen sequenced in a study of blood T cell repertoires in COVID-19. Sequencing used immunoSEQ multiplex PCR; TCRdb keeps in-frame clones, though not all of them. The repertoire holds about 21,000 clones, with 75% to 90% as singletons. Sequenced sample: peripheral blood. The receptors stem from a man aged 70-80 years with active COVID-19.

This chain connects TRBV3-1 (or the pseudogene TRBV3-2) to TRBJ2-2, with a possible D match to TRBD1 (5 bases). The CDR3 loop spans 16 amino acids. V was clipped by 0 bases and J by 5 bases, with 13 bases between them. In germline, CDR1 is LGHDT, CDR2 YNNKEL (reference sequence). CDR3 sequence reads: CASSQDRRVITGELFF. The CDR3 DNA is TGTGCCAGCAGCCAAGATCGCAGGGTGATTACCGGGGAGCTGTTTTTT.

This sequence joins TRBV5-5 and TRBJ1-5; 9 nucleotides align to TRBD1. V lost 3 bases and J lost 0; bases outside the gene matches: 4. The CDR3 covers 16 residues. Germline CDR1 is SGHKS and CDR2 is YYEKEE (reference sequence). The CDR3 sequence is CASSSGTGYSNQPQHF. The CDR3 nucleotides are TGTGCCAGCAGCTCGGGGACAGGGTATAGCAATCAGCCCCAGCATTTT.

V is TRBV7-9 and J is TRBJ1-2, with no clear D. Per germline, CDR1 SEHNR and CDR2 FQNEAQ (reference sequence). The CDR3 runs to 13 residues. V shed 3 bases and J shed 2 bases, with 7 bases lying between them. In DNA form, the CDR3 reads TGTGCCAGCAGCTTTGGGCAGAACTATGGCTACACCTTC. Translation: CASSFGQNYGYTF.

The J gene is TRBJ1-5, the V gene TRBV6-5; 9 bases fit TRBD1. The CDR3 has 13 residues. Trimming removed 2 bases from V and 7 bases from J; junction bases left unmatched: 0. The germline gives CDR1 MNHEY, CDR2 SVGAGI. The CDR3 coding sequence is TGTGCCAGCAGTTACGGGACAGGGCAGCCCCAGCATTTT. Amino acid sequence: CASSYGTGQPQHF.

The gene calls are TRBV5-5 and TRBJ1-5, with D uncertain. The germline CDR1 and CDR2 sequences are SGHKS and YYEKEE (reference sequence). The CDR3 is made up of 15 amino acids. Trimming took 4 bases from V and 2 from J, leaving 13 bases between them. The CDR3 spells CASSPDPPGNQPQHF. In DNA, the CDR3 is TGTGCCAGCAGCCCAGATCCGCCCGGCAATCAGCCCCAGCATTTT. Full variable domain (rest looked up from reference TRBV5-5 and TRBJ1-5): DAGVTQSPTHLIKTRGQQVTLRCSPISGHKSVSWYQQVLGQGPQFIFQYYEKEERGRGNFPDRFSARQFPNYSSELNVNALLLGDSALYLCASSPDPPGNQPQHFGDGTRLSIL.

This chain's CDR3 is CASSYSSKGGGETQYF. CDR3 sequence (DNA): TGTGCCAGCAGTTACTCGAGTAAAGGGGGTGGGGAGACCCAGTACTTC. The chain combines TRBV6-5 with TRBJ2-5; D may be TRBD1 (6 bases). CDR1 and CDR2 from the germline V gene are MNHEY and SVGAGI. CDR3 length: 16 residues. The germline V and J ends were trimmed by 0 bases and 5 bases, with 16 bases remaining between them.

The chain couples TRBV6-5 to TRBJ1-6; D unresolved. Deletions cut 8 bases from V and 7 bases from J, with 12 bases between. In germline, CDR1 is MNHEY, CDR2 SVGAGI. The CDR3 totals 13 residues. The CDR3 nucleotides read TGTGCCAGCCGGGTAGGAGGGAATTCACCCCTCCACTTT. Protein: CASRVGGNSPLHF.

CDR3 region: CASSHRVNTEAFF. CDR3 sequence (DNA): TGTGCCAGCAGTCACAGGGTGAACACTGAAGCTTTCTTT. This chain connects TRBV12-3 or TRBV12-4 to TRBJ1-1; a weak D match, TRBD1 (6 bases). Between the trimmed V and J ends, which lost 5 bases and 0 bases, there was a span of 7 bases. The CDR3 is 13 amino acids.

The chain links TRBV13 to TRBJ2-5; TRBD2 is a possible D gene (6 bases). The CDR3 extends over 16 amino acids. Trimming shortened V by 5 bases and J by 4 bases, and 20 bases separated the two germline ends. The germline gives CDR1 PRHDT, CDR2 FYEKMQ (reference sequence). The CDR3 loop is CASSLRLANVRETQYF. The CDR3 DNA sequence: TGTGCCAGCAGCCTTCGCCTAGCGAATGTCAGAGAGACCCAGTACTTC.

CDR3 coding DNA: TGTGCCAGCAGTGCCTTTAGGGCCACGGAGGTTTATGGCTACACCTTC. It codes for CASSAFRATEVYGYTF. The chain joins TRBV6-1 to TRBJ1-2; D gene uncertain. CDR1 and CDR2 (germline): MNHNS, SASEGT. The CDR3 spans 16 residues. Trimming stripped 4 bases from V and 5 bases from J, with 20 bases between.

The chain links TRBV4-1 to TRBJ1-2, with D possibly being TRBD1 (6 bases). V was pared by 0 bases and J by 4 bases, with 15 bases between. The CDR3 contains 16 residues. Germline CDR1 MGHRA, CDR2 YSYEKL. The CDR3 loop is CASSQDPGAGVYGYTF. As DNA, the CDR3 is TGCGCCAGCAGCCAAGATCCAGGCGCAGGGGTCTATGGCTACACCTTC.

For this clone: At one end the junction does not follow the germline gene, possibly because of a read error. The chain carries TRBV2 and TRBJ2-1; TRBD1 aligns across 10 bases. CDR1 is SNHLY and CDR2 is FYNNEI in the germline V gene. There are 11 residues in the CDR3. CDR3 amino acids: CASSRRTGGVF. The CDR3 coding sequence is TGTGCCAGCAGTCGTAGGACAGGGGGGGTCTTC.

This clone came up once. The CDR3 is CASSGAGTGGAEAFF. CDR3 in DNA: TGTGCCAGCAGTGGGGCCGGGACAGGGGGGGCTGAAGCTTTCTTT. V is TRBV2 and J is TRBJ1-1; 11 bases are shared with TRBD1. Germline values: CDR1 SNHLY, CDR2 FYNNEI. The V and J ends lost 4 bases and 6 bases, in that order; junction bases with no gene match: 7. The CDR3 has 15 amino acids.

V gene TRBV6-1 combines with J gene TRBJ2-3; 8 bases are shared with TRBD1. The CDR3 spans 16 residues. After removal of 4 bases from V and 4 bases from J, the junction contained 10 bases not matched to a gene. CDR1 MNHNS and CDR2 SASEGT come from the germline V gene. CDR3 sequence: CASSATGTGFADTQYF. CDR3 sequence (DNA): TGTGCCAGCAGTGCAACCGGGACAGGCTTCGCAGATACGCAGTATTTT.

V and J are TRBV7-8 and TRBJ1-6, with 7 bases aligning to TRBD1. V lost 5 bases to trimming and J lost 10 bases; unmatched junction nucleotides: 11. CDR1 SGHVS and CDR2 FQNEAQ come from the germline V gene. The CDR3 has 15 residues. CDR3: CASSTIRTGDSPLHF. CDR3 nucleotide sequence: TGTGCCAGCAGCACAATACGGACAGGAGACTCACCCCTCCACTTT.

The chain links TRBV5-4 to TRBJ2-7, with D tentatively TRBD1 (5 bases). Germline-derived CDR1 and CDR2 are SGHNT and YYREEE (reference sequence). V gave up 3 bases and J gave up 9 bases, with 10 bases separating them. This CDR3 region has 11 residues. This CDR3 is CASSSGIRQYF. DNA for the CDR3: TGTGCCAGCAGCTCAGGGATTCGGCAGTACTTC. Full variable domain (remainder filled in from reference TRBV5-4 and TRBJ2-7): ETGVTQSPTHLIKTRGQQVTLRCSSQSGHNTVSWYQQALGQGPQFIFQYYREEENGRGNFPPRFSGLQFPNYSSELNVNALELDDSALYLCASSSGIRQYFGPGTRLTVT.

The chain carries TRBV7-9 and TRBJ1-1; D is undetermined. The V and J ends lost 1 base and 0 bases respectively, with 9 bases between them. This CDR3 comprises 15 residues. Germline V lookup: CDR1 SEHNR, CDR2 FQNEAQ (reference sequence). Here the CDR3 DNA reads TGTGCCAGCAGCTTAGGCGGTGGCCTGAACACTGAAGCTTTCTTT. Amino acid sequence: CASSLGGGLNTEAFF.

This sequence joins TRBV14 and TRBJ2-5; 10 bases agree with TRBD1. The CDR3 has 15 amino acids. CDR1 and CDR2 from the germline V gene are SGHDN and FVKESK. Losses at the gene ends were 6 bases for V and 5 bases for J; bases not matched to a gene: 9. The CDR3 loop is CASSRDRGFWETQYF. Here the CDR3 DNA reads TGTGCCAGCAGTAGGGACAGGGGCTTCTGGGAGACCCAGTACTTC.

V and J are TRBV3-1 (or the pseudogene TRBV3-2) and TRBJ1-3; D perhaps matches TRBD1 (5 bases). V was trimmed by 2 bases and J by 8 bases, leaving 13 bases between them. The CDR3 runs to 14 residues. Germline loops: CDR1 LGHDT, CDR2 YNNKEL (reference sequence). CDR3 region: CASSQLPGGDTIYF. For the CDR3, the DNA is TGTGCCAGCAGCCAACTCCCGGGGGGAGACACCATATATTTT.

J is TRBJ1-5 and V is TRBV7-6; D is possibly TRBD1 (5 bases). The germline V gene has CDR1 SGHVS and CDR2 FNYEAQ. With 1 base removed from V and 6 bases from J, the gap between germline ends came to 7 bases. The CDR3 covers 13 residues. The CDR3 DNA reads as TGTGCCAGCAGCTTAGGGGGGGGTCAGCCCCAGCATTTT. This sequence encodes CASSLGGGQPQHF.

The chain couples TRBV24-1 to TRBJ2-3, with no clear D. With 4 bases removed from V and 3 bases from J, the gap between germline ends came to 4 bases. The germline V gene has CDR1 KGHDR and CDR2 SFDVKD. There are 12 residues in the CDR3. CDR3 residues: CATSDQTDTQYF. DNA for the CDR3: TGTGCCACCAGTGACCAGACAGATACGCAGTATTTT.